This TCR beta chain was identified during a study of molecular identifiers for immune sequencing clone quantification. The study's findings and limits: Sizes of highly expanded clones could be underestimated through identical TCRs sharing a barcode. Reportedly, one cell's Jurkat TCR RNA was detected within 1,200,000 naive CD8 cells.

Sorting was used to obtain naive CD8 T cells (CD8+CD4-CCR7+CD45RA+). Previously described methods and listed TCR primers were employed for the bulk TCR libraries. A single record per CDR3 protein comes from TCRdb applying MiXCR to the PCR reads. The sample records approximately 550,000 distinct CDR3 sequences, about 25% being singletons. The table lists this clonotype with a few counts. Its antigen is currently unknown. Sequenced: naive CD8+ T cells from blood, with Jurkat cell RNA spiked in. Subset noted: FACS-sorted CD8+CD4-CCR7+CD45RA+ naive T cells. The source is a human donor in good health. Some libraries in this study had Jurkat cell RNA spiked in.

CDR3 nucleotide sequence: TGTGCCAGCAGCTTAGGGACAGTAATCACAGATACGCAGTATTTT. This translates into CASSLGTVITDTQYF. The chain carries TRBV7-3 and TRBJ2-3, with 7 positions matching TRBD1. The CDR3 totals 15 residues. Losses at the gene ends were 2 bases for V and 2 bases for J; bases not matched to a gene: 4. The germline V gene encodes CDR1 SGHTA and CDR2 FQGTGA.